This T cell receptor beta chain was retrieved from a study of T cells in Graves' hyperthyroidism and ophthalmopathy. The study, taken as a whole, reports: Peripheral blood also featured most of the thyroid clonotypes expanded above 0.001.

The V gene's germline CDR1 is KGHDR and CDR2 SFDVKD. V was trimmed by 5 bases and J by 9 bases, leaving 19 bases between them. The CDR3 spans 15 residues. From RNA transcripts, TCR beta CDR3 regions were amplified. A first-round RT-PCR of the TCR CDR3 used the HTBI primer set. MiXCR was run by TCRdb on the multiplex PCR reads, yielding one entry per CDR3 protein. The repertoire holds fewer than 700,000 distinct CDR3 sequences, 17% seen once, with 17% in the top ten. Concerning this clonotype itself: What it binds is not known.

Sequenced: blood. The chain couples TRBV24-1 to TRBJ2-1, with D tentatively TRBD2 (6 bases). The TCR comes from a woman between 18 and 29 years old with Graves' ophthalmopathy. CDR3 sequence (DNA): TGTGCCACCAGTGTTGGGGGTGGAGGGCCATTTGAGCAGTTCTTC. This translates into CATSVGGGGPFEQFF.